This T cell receptor (beta chain) is from a study of regulatory T cells in long-lasting Graves disease. Findings and caveats of the study: Having only a small sample size may have limited accuracy.

Arm-PCR of CDR3 regions and iRepertoire HTBI primers were used to build TCR beta libraries. MiXCR was run by TCRdb on the multiplex PCR reads, yielding one entry per CDR3 protein. In the table there are 580,000 or so distinct CDR3 sequences, 15% to 20% of which are singletons. In this sample, this clonotype turned up many times. What it binds is unknown. Time point of the sample: newly diagnosed GD, antithyroid drugs for less than 3 months. PBMC-derived RNA was used for the TCR library. The CDR3 contains 14 residues. The ends were cut back, 6 bases at V and 0 bases at J, with 12 bases in the middle. The same data also went into a second study, on T cells in Graves' hyperthyroidism and ophthalmopathy. That source adds: Graves' hyperthyroidism is called stable when ophthalmopathy does not progress within 18 months. Primed by the HTBI set, a first-round RT-PCR was run on the TCR CDR3. Most clonotypes expanded in the thyroid (above 0.001) were also present in blood.

The V and J genes are TRBV12-3 or TRBV12-4 and TRBJ2-7; D is perhaps TRBD2 (6 bases). The sequence was collected from a man aged 18 to 35 with Graves disease. The starting material was peripheral blood mononuclear cells (PBMCs), obtained at new diagnosis, from a patient treated with antithyroid drugs. The CDR3 bases are TGTGCCAGCAGGGAACGGGAGATCTCCTACGAGCAGTACTTC. Protein product: CASREREISYEQYF.